This T cell receptor (beta chain) was captured by sequencing in a study of blood T cell repertoires in COVID-19. Study-wide background: From T cells, B-cell-depleted T cells, or PBMCs came the material, which was cDNA or gDNA.

CDR1 is SQVTM and CDR2 is ANQGSEA in the germline V gene. The CDR3 is 14 amino acids. Trimming removed 2 bases at V and 2 bases at J, with 10 bases between. Authors' processing steps: Quantification of nucleated cells was approximated via reference gene primer amplification. Clones were sequenced by immunoSEQ multiplex PCR, and TCRdb holds only the in-frame ones, with some missing. V, J and clone size are those of that table, while D and trimming were read from the DNA. Of tens of thousands of clones detected, approximately 90% appear once; the ten largest clones hold 0.75% to 0.8%. What was sequenced was peripheral blood. The receptor was isolated from a woman older than 75 with acute or convalescent COVID-19. J is TRBJ1-3 and V is TRBV29-1; D perhaps matches TRBD1 (5 bases). The CDR3 loop is CSVEFGRAGNTIYF. CDR3 DNA sequence: TGCAGCGTTGAATTCGGCAGGGCTGGAAACACCATATATTTT.